The 22 T cell receptor beta chains below were found in one sample sequenced in a study of response to subunit inactivated influenza vaccine. TCRdb re-called the RT-PCR reads with MiXCR, one entry per CDR3 protein. The table lists hundreds of thousands of distinct CDR3 sequences, 7.6% of them singletons. The sequencing here drew on PBMCs from blood, taken around 25 months after vaccination. The receptors originated from a man aged 50 to 69 who received an inactivated influenza vaccine.

The chain recombines TRBV7-2 with TRBJ2-1, with unresolved D. The V end was cut by 3 bases, the J end by 0 bases, with 12 bases between. Per germline, CDR1 SGHTA and CDR2 FQGNSA. CDR3 length: 16 amino acids. The CDR3 DNA reads TGTGCCAGCAGCTTCTTCCGTTCGGTCTCCTACAATGAGCAGTTCTTC. Translated: CASSFFRSVSYNEQFF.

This clonotype was seen ten or more times. This chain links TRBV20-1 with TRBJ2-1; 10 bases match TRBD2. Germline CDR1 is DFQATT and CDR2 is SNEGSKA (reference sequence). The J segment lost 0 bases and the V segment lost 0 bases, leaving 5 bases of the junction unmatched. The CDR3 length is 17 residues. The CDR3 region is CSARDSSGGSSYNEQFF. CDR3 in DNA: TGCAGTGCTAGAGATAGTAGCGGGGGGAGCTCCTACAATGAGCAGTTCTTC.

The chain is built from TRBV28 and TRBJ2-3, with 7 bases aligning to TRBD1. The CDR3 runs 16 residues. J lost 1 base, V lost 4 bases, and 8 bases had no gene match. Germline assignment: CDR1 MDHEN and CDR2 SYDVKM. The CDR3 DNA reads as TGTGCCAGCAGTTCCCGGACAGGCAAGGGCACAGATACGCAGTATTTT. Encoded protein: CASSSRTGKGTDTQYF.

Only a few counts were recorded for this clonotype. The chain is built from TRBV7-9 and TRBJ1-1; 9 nucleotides align to TRBD1. After removal of 5 bases from V and 5 bases from J, the junction contained 6 bases not matched to a gene. The germline gives CDR1 SEHNR, CDR2 FQNEAQ (reference sequence). CDR3 length: 14 residues. CDR3 coding DNA: TGTGCCAGCAGCAACCGGGACAGGGAGACTGAAGCTTTCTTT. Residues: CASSNRDRETEAFF.

Ten or more counts support this clonotype. This chain links TRBV7-2 with TRBJ2-1, with TRBD1 identical over 7 bases. The V gene end was trimmed by 5 bases and the J gene end by 1 base; junction bases not matched to a gene: 5. Germline V gene data show CDR1 as SGHTA and CDR2 as FQGNSA. The CDR3 is 15 residues long. The CDR3 region is CASSSWDSSYNEQFF. CDR3 coding DNA: TGTGCCAGCAGCAGCTGGGACAGTTCCTACAATGAGCAGTTCTTC.

The rearrangement links TRBV15 to TRBJ2-1; 11 nucleotides agree with TRBD2. The CDR3 runs to 15 residues. J lost 7 bases, V lost 2 bases, and 4 bases had no gene match. Germline assignment: CDR1 LNHNV and CDR2 YYDKDF (reference sequence). The CDR3 spells CATSRLAGGANEQFF. The CDR3 region has the DNA TGTGCCACCAGCAGATTAGCGGGAGGGGCAAATGAGCAGTTCTTC.

This chain uses TRBV7-9 with TRBJ2-4; D may be TRBD1 (6 bases). Germline assignment: CDR1 SEHNR and CDR2 FQNEAQ (reference sequence). The CDR3 length is 13 residues. The V gene lost 6 bases and the J gene lost 8 bases, with 14 bases spanning the gap. CDR3 sequence: CASRRSSGDIQYF. In nucleotides, the CDR3 is TGTGCCAGCAGACGATCCTCAGGGGACATTCAGTACTTC.

The chain combines TRBV5-1 with TRBJ2-3, with D tentatively TRBD1 or TRBD2 (5 bases each). This CDR3 comprises 12 residues. Germline CDR1 SGHRS, CDR2 YFSETQ. Trimming stripped 4 bases from V and 6 bases from J, with 9 bases between. The CDR3 DNA is TGCGCCAGCAGCAATGAGGGGGATACGCAGTATTTT. Its translation: CASSNEGDTQYF.

V and J are TRBV20-1 and TRBJ2-5; 7 nucleotides align to TRBD1. The CDR3 is 14 amino acids. Germline V gene data show CDR1 as DFQATT and CDR2 as SNEGSKA (reference sequence). The junction had 12 bases not matched to a gene; V was cut back by 7 bases and J by 4 bases. In nucleotides, the CDR3 is TGCAGTGTTGAGGGGGCGCGGGTGTCAGAGACCCAGTACTTC. Its protein product is CSVEGARVSETQYF.

In its sample, this clonotype was seen many times. V usage is TRBV6-5 and J usage is TRBJ2-1; 16 nucleotides match TRBD2. CDR1 MNHEY and CDR2 SVGAGI come from the germline V gene. J gave up 0 bases and V 8 bases, and 19 bases lay outside the gene matches. This CDR3 contains 22 residues. CDR3 residues: CASRPRPPGLAGGGSSYNEQFF. The CDR3 coding sequence is TGTGCCAGCCGTCCCAGGCCGCCGGGACTAGCGGGAGGGGGAAGCTCCTACAATGAGCAGTTCTTC.

The rearrangement joins TRBV29-1 to TRBJ1-1; 9 positions match TRBD1. The CDR3 length is 13 residues. Germline V gives CDR1 SQVTM, CDR2 ANQGSEA. V lost 5 bases and J lost 4; bases outside the gene matches: 5. The CDR3 reads CSVLGTGPTEAFF. The CDR3 DNA sequence: TGCAGCGTTCTTGGGACAGGGCCCACTGAAGCTTTCTTT.

This clonotype was detected only a few times. The V gene is TRBV7-2, the J gene TRBJ2-3, with D possibly being TRBD1 or TRBD2 (5 bases each). Per the germline V gene, CDR1 is SGHTA and CDR2 is FQGNSA. This CDR3 spans 14 amino acids. Trimming shortened V by 5 bases and J by 2 bases, and 11 bases separated the two germline ends. The CDR3 protein is CASSHGGPTDTQYF. CDR3 coding DNA: TGTGCCAGCAGCCATGGGGGACCCACAGATACGCAGTATTTT.

This clonotype showed up just a few times. The chain recombines TRBV20-1 with TRBJ2-5; D is ambiguous. Trimming pared 3 bases from V and 2 bases from J, leaving 10 bases between. Germline CDR1 DFQATT, CDR2 SNEGSKA (reference sequence). This CDR3 comprises 13 residues. CDR3 coding DNA: TGCAGTGCTAGTCGTCCCCAGCAAGAGACCCAGTACTTC. Amino acids: CSASRPQQETQYF.

Only a few counts were recorded for this clonotype. The chain combines TRBV14 with TRBJ2-7; 8 bases are a match to TRBD2. The length of the CDR3 is 15 residues. CDR1 is SGHDN, CDR2 FVKESK, per germline. V shed 5 bases and J 4 bases; nucleotides not matched to a gene: 10. Written as DNA, the CDR3 is TGTGCCAGCAGCAGTCTCCAGCGGGGGATTTACGAGCAGTACTTC. This encodes CASSSLQRGIYEQYF. The whole variable domain, remainder taken from reference TRBV14 and TRBJ2-7, is EAGVTQFPSHSVIEKGQTVTLRCDPISGHDNLYWYRRVMGKEIKFLLHFVKESKQDESGMPNNRFLAERTGGTYSTLKVQPAELEDSGVYFCASSSLQRGIYEQYFGPGTRLTVT.

In regard to this clonotype: A much larger clone sits a single nucleotide away, making a read error possible. The rearrangement uses TRBV20-1 and TRBJ2-1; D remains unclear. V lost 5 bases and J lost 12, with 14 bases in between. The CDR3 spans 11 residues. CDR1 and CDR2 from the germline V gene are DFQATT and SNEGSKA (reference sequence). In nucleotides, the CDR3 is TGCAGTGCTGCCTCTCCGCATGTGCAGTTCTTC. This encodes CSAASPHVQFF.

This chain uses TRBV15 with TRBJ2-5; D is unclear. V lost 5 bases and J 7 bases, leaving 14 bases between the germline ends. The CDR3 loop spans 13 amino acids. Germline V gene lookup returns CDR1 LNHNV and CDR2 YYDKDF (reference sequence). In DNA, the CDR3 is TGTGCCACCAGCCAAGGCCTGGTAGGGACCCAGTACTTC. This sequence encodes CATSQGLVGTQYF.

This clonotype turned up a few times. The rearrangement uses TRBV20-1 and TRBJ2-1; D not resolved. Germline V CDR1 and CDR2: DFQATT, SNEGSKA (reference sequence). The CDR3 covers 12 residues. The V and J ends lost 1 base and 4 bases respectively, with 5 bases between them. The CDR3 spells CSARVFYNEQFF. As DNA, the CDR3 is TGCAGTGCTAGAGTGTTTTACAATGAGCAGTTCTTC.

In regard to this clonotype: A much larger clone is a single base away; this may be a read error. The chain carries TRBV12-3 or TRBV12-4 and TRBJ2-3; D ambiguous. The CDR3 is made up of 13 amino acids. The CDR3 loop reads CTSSSAYTDTQYF. The CDR3 DNA is TGTACCAGCAGTTCCGCTTACACAGATACGCAGTATTTT.

The rearrangement joins TRBV4-2 to TRBJ2-5, with D unresolved. CDR3 length equals 15 residues. The germline V gene has CDR1 LGHNA and CDR2 YNFKEQ. V was pared by 0 bases and J by 2 bases, with 10 bases between. DNA for the CDR3: TGTGCCAGCAGCCAAGATAGAAGGGTTCAAGAGACCCAGTACTTC. Residues: CASSQDRRVQETQYF.

This clonotype was picked up one time. The chain links TRBV5-4 to TRBJ1-4; D is unresolved. The CDR3 runs 13 residues. V shed 0 bases and J shed 7 bases, with 7 bases lying between them. Germline values: CDR1 SGHNT, CDR2 YYREEE (reference sequence). CDR3 region: CASSLVPAEKLFF. The CDR3 DNA reads TGTGCCAGCAGCTTGGTACCGGCTGAAAAACTGTTTTTT.

The chain combines TRBV25-1 with TRBJ1-4, with D possibly TRBD1 on 5 matching bases. The CDR3 is 15 residues long. Germline lookup yields CDR1 MGHDK and CDR2 SYGVNS. With 2 bases removed from V and 5 bases from J, the gap between germline ends came to 12 bases. The CDR3 here is CASSEPGTSNEKLFF. In nucleotides, the CDR3 is TGTGCCAGCAGTGAACCCGGGACTTCGAATGAAAAACTGTTTTTT. Full variable domain (remainder filled in from reference TRBV25-1 and TRBJ1-4): EADIYQTPRYLVIGTGKKITLECSQTMGHDKMYWYQQDPGMELHLIHYSYGVNSTEKGDLSSESTVSRIRTEHFPLTLESARPSHTSQYLCASSEPGTSNEKLFFGSGTQLSVL.

V usage is TRBV6-5 and J usage is TRBJ2-7; D is perhaps TRBD1 (5 bases). The germline gives CDR1 MNHEY, CDR2 SVGAGI. The CDR3 loop spans 14 amino acids. The V and J ends lost 2 bases and 3 bases respectively, with 11 bases between them. CDR3 sequence (DNA): TGTGCCAGCAGTTACGGGGCCAAGAACTACGAGCAGTACTTC. Amino acid sequence: CASSYGAKNYEQYF.